Below, 22 T cell receptor beta chains from the same sample are listed, as sequenced in a study of shared clonotypes between healthy human individuals (dated by TCRdb to between 2020 and 2021). Library prep was done by the immunoSEQ multiplex PCR assay. As stored in TCRdb, this immuneACCESS dataset retains in-frame rearrangements with V and J assigned. A fraction of the clones does not appear; measured against another copy, unresolved V genes explain less than half of the discrepancy, and the remainder lacks a known reason. The sample profile shows about 2.1 million clones; around 95% of them were found once. Less than 2% of the sample is in the top ten clones. CD8 naive samples were obtained by positive selection for CCR7 among CD45RO-negative cells, yielding a CD45RA+CCR7+ population from which TemRA cells were excluded. Sequencing used naive CD8+ T cells from PBMCs. The cell subset or site label on this specimen signifies: CD45RA+CCR7+. These receptors all stem from a man between 18 and 29 years old in good health. Some clones in this sample may be carry-over from other donors' samples.

The V and J genes are TRBV2 and TRBJ2-1; 9 nucleotides line up with TRBD2. After removal of 9 bases from V and 8 bases from J, the junction contained 14 bases not matched to a gene. Per the germline V gene, CDR1 is SNHLY and CDR2 is FYNNEI. This CDR3 contains 15 residues. As DNA, the CDR3 is TGTGCCAGAAGACTCCCGGGACTAGCTCTCTATGAGCAGTTCTTC. Protein: CARRLPGLALYEQFF.

The chain combines TRBV7-3 with TRBJ2-1; 9 bases agree with TRBD1. Germline V gene lookup returns CDR1 SGHTA and CDR2 FQGTGA. V lost 2 bases, J lost 5 bases, and 4 bases stayed unmatched. This CDR3 has 15 residues. The CDR3 nucleotides read TGTGCCAGCAGCTTAGATGGGACAGGGAACAATGAGCAGTTCTTC. Translation gives CASSLDGTGNNEQFF.

This rearrangement joins TRBV2 to TRBJ2-7; no clear D. This CDR3 region has 15 residues. CDR1 is SNHLY, CDR2 FYNNEI, per germline. V was shortened by 0 bases and J by 2 bases, with 11 bases between the two germline ends. CDR3 bases: TGTGCCAGCAGTGAAGCCCGAAGTAGGACCTACGAGCAGTACTTC. Its protein product is CASSEARSRTYEQYF. Together with reference TRBV2 and TRBJ2-7, the CDR3 gives the full variable domain: EPEVTQTPSHQVTQMGQEVILRCVPISNHLYFYWYRQILGQKVEFLVSFYNNEISEKSEIFDDQFSVERPDGSNFTLKIRSTKLEDSAMYFCASSEARSRTYEQYFGPGTRLTVT.

This sequence joins TRBV28 and TRBJ2-1; D unclear. This CDR3 spans 13 amino acids. Germline CDR1 and CDR2: MDHEN and SYDVKM. Trimming cost V 3 bases and J 7 bases, with 10 bases left between them. The CDR3 nucleotides are TGTGCCAGCAGTTTTGGAGAAGAGAATGAGCAGTTCTTC. Translated, it gives CASSFGEENEQFF. The entire variable domain, with the rest obtained from reference TRBV28 and TRBJ2-1, is as follows: DVKVTQSSRYLVKRTGEKVFLECVQDMDHENMFWYRQDPGLGLRLIYFSYDVKMKEKGDIPEGYSVSREKKERFSLILESASTNQTSMYLCASSFGEENEQFFGPGTRLTVL.

The chain's CDR3 is CASRTGRMNTEAFF. Here the CDR3 DNA reads TGTGCCAGCAGGACGGGACGGATGAACACTGAAGCTTTCTTT. The genes are TRBV7-2 and TRBJ1-1; D may be TRBD1 (5 bases). The CDR3 has 14 amino acids. Germline-derived CDR1 and CDR2 are SGHTA and FQGNSA. V was cut by 6 bases and J by 0 bases, with 11 bases left in between.

CDR3: CAWSDSNEQFF. CDR3 coding DNA: TGTGCCTGGAGTGACAGCAATGAGCAGTTCTTC. The chain links TRBV30 to TRBJ2-1; D is unresolved. V lost 1 base to trimming and J lost 6 bases, with 4 bases between them. The CDR3 is 11 amino acids. CDR1 is GTSNPN and CDR2 is SVGIG in the germline V gene (reference sequence).

The chain has TRBV29-1 and TRBJ2-5; 9 bases map to TRBD1. This CDR3 spans 14 amino acids. The germline V gene has CDR1 SQVTM and CDR2 ANQGSEA. The V gene end was trimmed by 7 bases and the J gene end by 0 bases; junction bases not matched to a gene: 6. The CDR3 bases are TGCAGCGCCTGGGACAGGGAAGACCAAGAGACCCAGTACTTC. Its protein product is CSAWDREDQETQYF.

V and J are TRBV9 and TRBJ2-5, with D possibly TRBD2 on 5 matching bases. The CDR3 has 18 residues. Looked up from germline, CDR1 is SGDLS and CDR2 is YYNGEE. Deletions cut 0 bases from V and 2 bases from J, with 20 bases between. The CDR3 nucleotides read TGTGCCAGCAGCGTAGCTCCGGGTCGGGAAGACCCACAAGAGACCCAGTACTTC. It yields the protein CASSVAPGREDPQETQYF.

The V and J genes are TRBV19 and TRBJ2-7; the D is unclear. The V gene's germline CDR1 is LNHDA and CDR2 SQIVND (reference sequence). This CDR3 is built from 10 residues. Trimming removed 8 bases at V and 2 bases at J, with 4 bases between. CDR3 sequence: CASETYEQYF. CDR3 nucleotide sequence: TGTGCCAGTGAGACCTACGAGCAGTACTTC. The variable domain in full, with the rest retrieved from reference TRBV19 and TRBJ2-7, is DGGITQSPKYLFRKEGQNVTLSCEQNLNHDAMYWYRQDPGQGLRLIYYSQIVNDFQKGDIAEGYSVSREKKESFPLTVTSAQKNPTAFYLCASETYEQYFGPGTRLTVT.

The rearrangement links TRBV28 to TRBJ2-7; TRBD1 is a possible D gene (6 bases). Trimming shortened V by 4 bases and J by 11 bases, and 15 bases separated the two germline ends. Per the germline V gene, CDR1 is MDHEN and CDR2 is SYDVKM. There are 12 residues in the CDR3. The CDR3 spells CASSYPYREEYF. The CDR3 DNA reads TGTGCCAGCAGTTATCCCTACAGGGAAGAGTACTTC. The variable domain in full, completed from reference TRBV28 and TRBJ2-7, reads DVKVTQSSRYLVKRTGEKVFLECVQDMDHENMFWYRQDPGLGLRLIYFSYDVKMKEKGDIPEGYSVSREKKERFSLILESASTNQTSMYLCASSYPYREEYFGPGTRLTVT.

With regard to this clone: The sample holds other DNA sequences that translate to the same CDR3. This chain connects TRBV4-3 to TRBJ2-5; D is possibly TRBD2 (7 bases). Looked up from germline, CDR1 is LGHNA and CDR2 is YSLEER. This CDR3 spans 15 amino acids. Trimming removed 1 base at V and 5 bases at J, with 14 bases between. As DNA, the CDR3 is TGCGCCAGCAGCCAAGGGGGGGGGCGCGGGGAGACCCAGTACTTC. Protein product: CASSQGGGRGETQYF.

This rearrangement joins TRBV6-1 to TRBJ1-2; the D gene is possibly TRBD1 (5 bases). Between the trimmed V and J ends, which lost 7 bases and 1 base, there was a span of 13 bases. Germline V gene data show CDR1 as MNHNS and CDR2 as SASEGT. This CDR3 is built from 14 residues. CDR3 DNA: TGTGCCAGCAAAGGGGCGCCGAATAACTATGGCTACACCTTC. This codes for CASKGAPNNYGYTF.

The chain combines TRBV6-4 with TRBJ2-4, with 12 positions matching TRBD2. The ends lost 6 bases at V and 1 base at J; junction bases unmatched: 10. In germline, CDR1 is MRHNA, CDR2 SNTAGT. The CDR3 loop spans 18 amino acids. In nucleotides, the CDR3 is TGTGCCAGCAGCCATCCCCGGGGACTAGCGGGTGCCAAAAACATTCAGTACTTC. This translates into CASSHPRGLAGAKNIQYF.

As DNA, the CDR3 is TGTGCCAGCAGCCCCAGGGGGGTTGAAGCTTTCTTT. Protein sequence: CASSPRGVEAFF. The rearrangement uses TRBV27 and TRBJ1-1, with 7 nucleotides matching TRBD1. Germline CDR1 and CDR2: MNHEY and SMNVEV (reference sequence). This CDR3 spans 12 amino acids. With 6 bases clipped from V and 7 bases from J, the junction kept 5 bases outside the gene matches.

This chain uses TRBV6-5 with TRBJ2-7; tentative D call: TRBD2 (6 bases). Trimming took 6 bases from V and 7 from J, leaving 22 bases between them. Germline V gene sequence: CDR1 MNHEY, CDR2 SVGAGI. The CDR3 is made up of 15 amino acids. The CDR3 sequence is CASRPGTSAGEEQYF. The CDR3 DNA follows: TGTGCCAGCAGGCCCGGGACTTCGGCTGGGGAAGAGCAGTACTTC.

The chain links TRBV4-1 to TRBJ1-4; 9 nucleotides agree with TRBD1. J was trimmed by 8 bases and V by 4 bases; bases with no gene match: 8. Germline V lookup: CDR1 MGHRA, CDR2 YSYEKL. The CDR3 loop spans 15 amino acids. This CDR3 reads CASSLLNRGLEKLFF. The CDR3 region has the DNA TGCGCCAGCAGCCTTCTCAACAGGGGGCTGGAAAAACTGTTTTTT.

The rearrangement joins TRBV13 to TRBJ2-7, with 7 bases identical to TRBD2. CDR1 is PRHDT and CDR2 is FYEKMQ in the germline V gene (reference sequence). With V trimmed by 2 bases and J by 3 bases, 7 bases remained unmatched. This CDR3 is 15 amino acids long. CDR3 DNA sequence: TGTGCCAGCAGCTTACGTAGCGGGCGACTCTACGAGCAGTACTTC. Amino acids: CASSLRSGRLYEQYF.

The chain has TRBV28 and TRBJ2-7; D is ambiguous. Trimming cost V 2 bases and J 3 bases, with 11 bases left between them. From germline, CDR1 is MDHEN and CDR2 SYDVKM. This CDR3 spans 14 amino acids. Here the CDR3 DNA reads TGTGCCAGCAGTTTACCCGTTCAAATCTACGAGCAGTACTTC. Translating gives CASSLPVQIYEQYF. Combining the CDR3 with reference TRBV28 and TRBJ2-7 gives the whole variable domain DVKVTQSSRYLVKRTGEKVFLECVQDMDHENMFWYRQDPGLGLRLIYFSYDVKMKEKGDIPEGYSVSREKKERFSLILESASTNQTSMYLCASSLPVQIYEQYFGPGTRLTVT.

The chain couples TRBV2 to TRBJ2-1; D may be TRBD2 (5 bases). Trimming cost V 9 bases and J 1 base, with 19 bases left between them. The germline V gene encodes CDR1 SNHLY and CDR2 FYNNEI. The CDR3 sequence is 16 residues long. CDR3: CARRSRGAQSYNEQFF. In nucleotides, the CDR3 is TGTGCCAGAAGAAGCCGGGGAGCGCAGTCCTACAATGAGCAGTTCTTC.

Turning to this clone: Other DNA sequences in this sample translate to the same CDR3. The chain links TRBV9 to TRBJ2-5; D is undetermined. V was pared by 4 bases and J by 5 bases, with 9 bases between. The germline V gene has CDR1 SGDLS and CDR2 YYNGEE. This CDR3 spans 12 amino acids. CDR3 sequence reads: CASSPPGETQYF. DNA for the CDR3: TGTGCCAGCAGCCCTCCCGGGGAGACCCAGTACTTC.

This sequence joins TRBV7-2 and TRBJ2-7; 7 bases fit TRBD2. V gave up 4 bases and J gave up 2 bases; unmatched junction bases: 11. The germline V gene encodes CDR1 SGHTA and CDR2 FQGNSA. The length of the CDR3 is 16 residues. This CDR3 is CASSSYLAEGTYEQYF. The CDR3 nucleotides read TGTGCCAGCAGCTCATACCTAGCGGAGGGTACCTACGAGCAGTACTTC.

The chain uses TRBV6-5 and TRBJ2-2; D ambiguous. CDR3 size: 14 residues. The V and J ends lost 6 bases and 3 bases respectively, with 11 bases between them. CDR1 MNHEY and CDR2 SVGAGI come from the germline V gene. CDR3 amino acids: CASRFSQYTGELFF. CDR3 sequence (DNA): TGTGCCAGCAGGTTCTCACAGTACACCGGGGAGCTGTTTTTT.